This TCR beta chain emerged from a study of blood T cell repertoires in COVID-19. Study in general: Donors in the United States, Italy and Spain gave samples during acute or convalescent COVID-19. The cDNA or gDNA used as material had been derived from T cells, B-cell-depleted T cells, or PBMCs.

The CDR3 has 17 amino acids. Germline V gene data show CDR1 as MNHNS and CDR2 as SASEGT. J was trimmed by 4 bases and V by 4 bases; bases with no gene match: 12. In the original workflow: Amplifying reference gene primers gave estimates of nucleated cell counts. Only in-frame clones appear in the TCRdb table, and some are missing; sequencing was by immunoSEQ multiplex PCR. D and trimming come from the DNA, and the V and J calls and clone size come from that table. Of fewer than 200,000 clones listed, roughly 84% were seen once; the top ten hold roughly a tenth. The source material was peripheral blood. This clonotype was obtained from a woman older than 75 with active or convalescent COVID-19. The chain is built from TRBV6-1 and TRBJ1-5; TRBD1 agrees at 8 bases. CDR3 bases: TGTGCCAGCAGTGCGGTGCAGGGGGCGGGATGGAATCAGCCCCAGCATTTT. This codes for CASSAVQGAGWNQPQHF.